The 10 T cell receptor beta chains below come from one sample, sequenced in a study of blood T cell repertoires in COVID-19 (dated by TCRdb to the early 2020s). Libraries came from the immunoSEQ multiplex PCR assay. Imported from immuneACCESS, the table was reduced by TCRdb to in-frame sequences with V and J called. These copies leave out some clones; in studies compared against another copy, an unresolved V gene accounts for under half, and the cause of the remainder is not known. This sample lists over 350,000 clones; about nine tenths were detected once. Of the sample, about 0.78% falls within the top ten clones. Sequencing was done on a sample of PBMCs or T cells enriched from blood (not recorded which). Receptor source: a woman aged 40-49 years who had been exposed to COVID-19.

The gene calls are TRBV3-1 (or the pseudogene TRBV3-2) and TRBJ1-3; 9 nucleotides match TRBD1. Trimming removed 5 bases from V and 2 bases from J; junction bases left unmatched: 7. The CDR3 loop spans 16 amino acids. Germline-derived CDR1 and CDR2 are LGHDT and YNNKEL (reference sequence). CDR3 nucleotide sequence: TGTGCCAGCAGCGACACGGGACAGGGACCTGGAAACACCATATATTTT. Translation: CASSDTGQGPGNTIYF.

The CDR3 reads CASLPGVGRSEQFF. CDR3 DNA sequence: TGCGCCAGCCTACCAGGGGTAGGTAGGTCTGAGCAGTTCTTC. This rearrangement joins TRBV5-1 to TRBJ2-1, with a possible D match to TRBD1 (6 bases). Germline lookup yields CDR1 SGHRS and CDR2 YFSETQ. This CDR3 has 14 residues. V was trimmed by 7 bases and J by 9 bases, leaving 20 bases between them.

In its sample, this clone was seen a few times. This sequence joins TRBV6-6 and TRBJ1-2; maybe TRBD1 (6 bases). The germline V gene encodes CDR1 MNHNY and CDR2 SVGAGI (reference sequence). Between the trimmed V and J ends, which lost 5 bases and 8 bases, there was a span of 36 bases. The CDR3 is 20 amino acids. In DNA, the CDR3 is TGTGCCAGCAGTGGATCCGCCACCGGGGACACAGGAGTTTCTTTCCGGGGCTACACCTTC. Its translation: CASSGSATGDTGVSFRGYTF.

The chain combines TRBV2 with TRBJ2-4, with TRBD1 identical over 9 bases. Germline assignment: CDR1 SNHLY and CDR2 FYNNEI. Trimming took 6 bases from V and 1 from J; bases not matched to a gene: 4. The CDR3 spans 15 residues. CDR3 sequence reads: CASRTGQGAKNIQYF. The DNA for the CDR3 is TGTGCCAGCAGGACAGGACAGGGGGCCAAAAACATTCAGTACTTC.

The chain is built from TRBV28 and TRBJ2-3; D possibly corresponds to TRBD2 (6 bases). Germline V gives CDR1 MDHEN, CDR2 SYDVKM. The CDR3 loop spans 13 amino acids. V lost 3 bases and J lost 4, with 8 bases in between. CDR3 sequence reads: CASSLAGPDTQYF. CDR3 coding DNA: TGTGCCAGCAGTTTGGCGGGACCAGATACGCAGTATTTT. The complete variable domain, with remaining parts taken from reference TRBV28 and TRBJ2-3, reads DVKVTQSSRYLVKRTGEKVFLECVQDMDHENMFWYRQDPGLGLRLIYFSYDVKMKEKGDIPEGYSVSREKKERFSLILESASTNQTSMYLCASSLAGPDTQYFGPGTRLTVL.

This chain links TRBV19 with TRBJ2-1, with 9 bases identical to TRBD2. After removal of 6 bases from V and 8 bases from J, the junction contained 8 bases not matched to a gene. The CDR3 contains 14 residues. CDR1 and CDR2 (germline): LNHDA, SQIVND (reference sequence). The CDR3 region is CASRWASGADEQFF. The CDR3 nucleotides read TGTGCCAGTAGGTGGGCTAGCGGGGCGGATGAGCAGTTCTTC.

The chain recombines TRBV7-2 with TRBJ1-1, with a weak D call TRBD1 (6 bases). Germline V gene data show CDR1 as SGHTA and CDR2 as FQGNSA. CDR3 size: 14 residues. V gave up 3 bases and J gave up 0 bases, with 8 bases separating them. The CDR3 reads CASSFGQLNTEAFF. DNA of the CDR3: TGTGCCAGCAGCTTCGGACAGTTGAACACTGAAGCTTTCTTT.

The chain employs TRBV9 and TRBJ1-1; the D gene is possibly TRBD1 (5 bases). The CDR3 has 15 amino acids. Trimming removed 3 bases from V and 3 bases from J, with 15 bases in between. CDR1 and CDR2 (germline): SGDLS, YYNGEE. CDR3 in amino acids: CASSALDKPDTEAFF. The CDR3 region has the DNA TGTGCCAGCAGCGCCTTGGACAAGCCCGACACTGAAGCTTTCTTT.

As DNA, the CDR3 is TGTGCCAGCAGCGTAGGACAGCGGGGAGCAGATACGCAGTATTTT. Protein product: CASSVGQRGADTQYF. The chain carries TRBV9 and TRBJ2-3, with 7 bases identical to TRBD2. The CDR3 extends over 15 amino acids. Unmatched junction bases numbered 5, after V lost 0 bases and J lost 4 bases. Germline assignment: CDR1 SGDLS and CDR2 YYNGEE. Supplemented by reference TRBV9 and TRBJ2-3, the full variable domain reads DSGVTQTPKHLITATGQRVTLRCSPRSGDLSVYWYQQSLDQGLQFLIQYYNGEERAKGNILERFSAQQFPDLHSELNLSSLELGDSALYFCASSVGQRGADTQYFGPGTRLTVL.

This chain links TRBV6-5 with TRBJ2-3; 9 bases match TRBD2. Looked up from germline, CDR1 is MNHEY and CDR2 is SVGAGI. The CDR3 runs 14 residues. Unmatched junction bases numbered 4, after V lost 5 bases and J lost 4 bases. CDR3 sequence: CASSTGLAADTQYF. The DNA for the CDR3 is TGTGCCAGCAGTACGGGACTAGCCGCAGATACGCAGTATTTT.